The clone carrying this T cell receptor (beta chain) has at least ten counts. This entry belongs to a study of neurological immune-mediated disorders. V was shortened by 0 bases and J by 5 bases, with 6 bases between the two germline ends. This CDR3 spans 13 amino acids. Germline values: CDR1 SGHRS, CDR2 YFSETQ. Synthesis of cDNA was accomplished via 5'RACE employing 10-nucleotide random UMIs. Each CDR3 protein is one row after TCRdb ran MiXCR on the 5' RACE reads. The sample holds tens of thousands of distinct CDR3 sequences, 13% to 15% seen once. The chain combines TRBV5-1 with TRBJ2-1; no definite D call. This clonotype was sampled from a woman aged 45-65 years in good health. Sequencing was carried out using PBMCs. The CDR3 sequence is CASSLDGDNEQFF. CDR3 DNA sequence: TGCGCCAGCAGCTTGGATGGGGACAATGAGCAGTTCTTC.